A single sample gave rise to the 9 T cell receptor beta chains below, sequenced in a study of response to subunit inactivated influenza vaccine. TCRdb recomputed calls from the RT-PCR reads with MiXCR, one row per CDR3 protein. This sample has hundreds of thousands of distinct CDR3 sequences; approximately 16% occur once, and the top ten carry less than 4%. Material: CD4+ T cells sorted from PBMCs, obtained roughly 24 months after vaccination. The receptors originated from a man in his fifties or sixties who received an inactivated influenza vaccine.

The chain is built from TRBV20-1 and TRBJ1-5; the D is unclear. Trimming took 3 bases from V and 0 from J, leaving 15 bases between them. The V gene's germline CDR1 is DFQATT and CDR2 SNEGSKA (reference sequence). The CDR3 totals 16 residues. Here the CDR3 reads CSARGGYQSSNQPQHF. CDR3 DNA sequence: TGCAGTGCTAGGGGCGGGTATCAAAGTAGCAATCAGCCCCAGCATTTT.

This clonotype was seen at least ten times. This chain uses TRBV20-1 with TRBJ2-5; no reliable D call. Trimming removed 5 bases at V and 1 base at J, with 2 bases between. Germline-derived CDR1 and CDR2 are DFQATT and SNEGSKA (reference sequence). The CDR3 has 10 amino acids. CDR3 region: CSALQETQYF. DNA of the CDR3: TGCAGTGCTCTCCAAGAGACCCAGTACTTC.

The sample holds many counts of this clonotype. Relative to the germline gene, one junction end is altered; a read error may explain this. This chain uses TRBV12-3 or TRBV12-4 with TRBJ2-1; 9 nucleotides agree with TRBD1. This CDR3 is built from 11 residues. The CDR3 loop reads CASSTGQGIIF. The CDR3 coding sequence is TGTGCCAGCAGTACGGGACAGGGAATAATCTTC.

This clonotype was found many times. This chain connects TRBV10-3 to TRBJ2-7; D remains ambiguous. V lost 4 bases, J lost 5 bases, and 9 bases lay in between. This CDR3 has 12 residues. Germline V gene lookup returns CDR1 ENHRY and CDR2 SYGVKD. CDR3 residues: CAISVEGHEQYF. In DNA, the CDR3 is TGTGCCATCAGTGTAGAAGGCCACGAGCAGTACTTC.

The rearrangement links TRBV5-4 to TRBJ2-2; 10 bases are a match to TRBD1. The V segment lost 4 bases and the J segment 4 bases; nucleotides outside the gene matches: 7. CDR3 size: 16 residues. Germline V gene sequence: CDR1 SGHNT, CDR2 YYREEE (reference sequence). The CDR3 DNA reads TGTGCCAGCAGCCGACAGGGGGCGCTGACCACCGGGGAGCTGTTTTTT. This encodes CASSRQGALTTGELFF. Combining the CDR3 with reference TRBV5-4 and TRBJ2-2 gives the whole variable domain ETGVTQSPTHLIKTRGQQVTLRCSSQSGHNTVSWYQQALGQGPQFIFQYYREEENGRGNFPPRFSGLQFPNYSSELNVNALELDDSALYLCASSRQGALTTGELFFGEGSRLTVL.

This clonotype was counted only a few times. V gene TRBV9 combines with J gene TRBJ2-3, with D hard to call. The CDR3 contains 12 residues. Germline V gene sequence: CDR1 SGDLS, CDR2 YYNGEE. V dropped 1 base and J dropped 5 bases, with 5 bases sitting between them. CDR3 nucleotides: TGTGCCAGCAGCGTAAAAGAAGATACGCAGTATTTT. Its translation: CASSVKEDTQYF. Variable domain in full (rest from reference TRBV9 and TRBJ2-3): DSGVTQTPKHLITATGQRVTLRCSPRSGDLSVYWYQQSLDQGLQFLIQYYNGEERAKGNILERFSAQQFPDLHSELNLSSLELGDSALYFCASSVKEDTQYFGPGTRLTVL.

This clonotype turned up a few times. The chain has TRBV20-1 and TRBJ2-7; 14 bases match TRBD2. V shed 0 bases, J shed 2 bases, and the junction held 6 bases outside the gene matches. Germline loops: CDR1 DFQATT, CDR2 SNEGSKA (reference sequence). This CDR3 is 17 amino acids long. Written as DNA, the CDR3 is TGCAGTGCTAGAGAATACGGGGGACTAGCGGGAGCCTACGAGCAGTACTTC. Translated, it gives CSAREYGGLAGAYEQYF.

Ten or more counts support this clonotype. This chain joins TRBV12-3 or TRBV12-4 and TRBJ1-6; 10 nucleotides match TRBD1. CDR3 length: 14 amino acids. The V segment lost 5 bases and the J segment 7 bases; nucleotides outside the gene matches: 2. The CDR3 DNA is TGTGCCAGCAGTCCGGGACAGGGGAATTCACCCCTCCACTTT. Its protein is CASSPGQGNSPLHF.

V usage is TRBV5-5 and J usage is TRBJ2-7, with D uncertain. The V gene's germline CDR1 is SGHKS and CDR2 YYEKEE (reference sequence). This CDR3 has 14 residues. V lost 0 bases and J lost 2, with 9 bases in between. CDR3 sequence (DNA): TGTGCCAGCAGCTTGGTGCAGGATCCCTACGAGCAGTACTTC. This encodes CASSLVQDPYEQYF.